A single sample is the source of the 11 T cell receptor beta chains below, sequenced in a study of vaccination effects on CD4 cells after COVID-19. No antigen is known for these receptors. Using viral peptide pools, the ViraFEST assay grew out antigen-specific CD4+ T cells prior to sequencing. Having been cultured for around nine days, the cells underwent CD4+ T cell isolation. SARS-CoV-2 infection was confirmed by PCR in the person between March and December 2020. All participants had two doses of either the BNT162b2 or mRNA-1273 vaccine. Libraries were prepared by immunoSEQ multiplex PCR; TCRdb keeps only in-frame clonotypes and omits some of them. The table shows under 20,000 clones, with about four fifths occurring only once. Here the sequenced sample was CD4+ T cells from PBMCs cultured with SARS-CoV-2 spike peptides, taken after COVID-19 vaccination. The receptors shown here come from a human donor who had a prior SARS-CoV-2 infection.

This clone is a singleton in its sample. The chain uses TRBV4-1 and TRBJ1-5; D is possibly TRBD1 (6 bases). CDR3 size: 17 residues. Germline lookup yields CDR1 MGHRA and CDR2 YSYEKL. V was clipped by 4 bases and J by 1 base, with 17 bases between them. The CDR3 bases are TGCGCCAGCAGCCCCCGAGGGGGGGCTGGGAGCAATCAGCCCCAGCATTTT. It specifies CASSPRGGAGSNQPQHF.

V usage is TRBV7-2 and J usage is TRBJ1-6; possible D gene TRBD1, 5 bases. The CDR3 contains 15 residues. CDR1 is SGHTA, CDR2 FQGNSA, per germline. Trimming shortened V by 2 bases and J by 5 bases, and 10 bases separated the two germline ends. This chain's CDR3 is CASSLPGRNNSPLHF. CDR3 bases: TGTGCCAGCAGCTTACCGGGACGGAATAATTCACCCCTCCACTTT.

The J gene is TRBJ2-5, the V gene TRBV5-6, with 7 positions matching TRBD2. The CDR3 extends over 15 amino acids. The junction had 6 bases not matched to a gene; V was cut back by 0 bases and J by 4 bases. Looked up from germline, CDR1 is SGHDT and CDR2 is YYEEEE. DNA for the CDR3: TGTGCCAGCAGCTTGGTCTCGGGGGGAGGAGAGACCCAGTACTTC. Its protein product is CASSLVSGGGETQYF.

This clone is termed medium-sized. The chain employs TRBV19 and TRBJ2-3, with D uncertain. This CDR3 has 13 amino acids. Looked up from germline, CDR1 is LNHDA and CDR2 is SQIVND (reference sequence). V was clipped by 4 bases and J by 3 bases, with 8 bases between them. DNA of the CDR3: TGTGCCAGTAGTAATCTAGTGACAGATACGCAGTATTTT. This codes for CASSNLVTDTQYF.

V is TRBV12-3 or TRBV12-4 and J is TRBJ2-7, with TRBD2 matching over 7 bases. The length of the CDR3 is 13 residues. Trimming at V came to 3 bases and at J to 7 bases, leaving 6 bases not matched to a gene. The CDR3 spells CASSLNSGWEQYF. The CDR3 bases are TGTGCCAGCAGTTTGAATAGCGGGTGGGAGCAGTACTTC.

The chain joins TRBV5-4 to TRBJ2-5; the D is unclear. The CDR3 covers 15 residues. Germline-derived CDR1 and CDR2 are SGHNT and YYREEE (reference sequence). Deletions cut 0 bases from V and 2 bases from J, with 11 bases between. This CDR3 is CASSLGSSHQETQYF. CDR3 nucleotides: TGTGCCAGCAGCTTGGGTAGCAGTCATCAAGAGACCCAGTACTTC.

The CDR3 bases are TGTGCCAGCAGCGCGCAAGATGGTGCAACTAATGAAAAACTGTTTTTT. It translates to CASSAQDGATNEKLFF. The chain employs TRBV9 and TRBJ1-4; D not resolved. Germline V lookup: CDR1 SGDLS, CDR2 YYNGEE. The CDR3 runs 16 residues. Trimming removed 3 bases from V and 0 bases from J, with 12 bases in between.

This clone was observed a handful of times. The chain uses TRBV6-6 and TRBJ2-1, with 7 bases that match TRBD2. V lost 3 bases to trimming and J lost 7 bases; unmatched junction nucleotides: 12. This CDR3 is built from 16 residues. Germline V CDR1 and CDR2: MNHNY, SVGAGI (reference sequence). The CDR3 here is CASSYGAGEDGNEQFF. The CDR3 DNA sequence: TGTGCCAGCAGTTATGGTGCGGGAGAGGATGGGAATGAGCAGTTCTTC.

The chain has TRBV11-2 and TRBJ2-5; a weak D match, TRBD2 (5 bases). The CDR3 consists of 14 residues. V was trimmed by 5 bases and J by 1 base, leaving 11 bases between them. Germline V CDR1 and CDR2: SGHAT, FQNNGV. The CDR3 bases are TGTGCCAGCAGCCCACGGACTGCCCAAGAGACCCAGTACTTC. Its translation: CASSPRTAQETQYF.

The V gene is TRBV5-1, the J gene TRBJ1-1; no clear D gene. Per the germline V gene, CDR1 is SGHRS and CDR2 is YFSETQ. Trimming removed 1 base from V and 4 bases from J, with 8 bases in between. The CDR3 has 13 residues. DNA for the CDR3: TGCGCCAGCAGCTTGTCTAGGACCACTGAAGCTTTCTTT. Protein product: CASSLSRTTEAFF.

The chain employs TRBV7-3 and TRBJ2-3; D possibly corresponds to TRBD2 (6 bases). The CDR3 has 14 amino acids. The V end lost 2 bases, the J end lost 3 bases, and 9 bases lay between the germline ends. Per germline, CDR1 SGHTA and CDR2 FQGTGA. The CDR3 loop is CASSLQAGTDTQYF. The CDR3 DNA reads TGTGCCAGCAGCTTACAGGCGGGGACAGATACGCAGTATTTT.